This TCR beta chain was retrieved from a study of cytomegalovirus exposure and HLA in healthy donors. PCR involved 60 Vbeta and 13 Jbeta primers. Repertoires were generated with immunoSEQ multiplex PCR, while TCRdb's copy carries only in-frame clones and drops some. Recorded for this sample: over 70,000 clones. The material sequenced was PBMCs. This receptor was taken from a middle-aged woman in good health and CMV-seropositive.

CDR3 residues: CASSYSQGRSGEQYF. CDR3 nucleotides: TGCGCCAGCAGCTATTCTCAGGGGCGTTCTGGCGAGCAGTACTTC. V is TRBV5-1 and J is TRBJ2-7; perhaps TRBD1 as D (6 bases). CDR1 SGHRS and CDR2 YFSETQ come from the germline V gene. The V end was cut by 3 bases, the J end by 6 bases, with 19 bases between. The CDR3 sequence is 15 residues long.